The 30 T cell receptor beta chains in this list originate from one sample, sequenced in a study of cytomegalovirus exposure and HLA in healthy donors. Primers: 60 Vbeta forward and 13 Jbeta reverse. Some clones are missing from TCRdb's copy, which holds only in-frame ones; the method was immunoSEQ multiplex PCR. The sample has about 140,000 clones; the top ten hold approximately 2.4%. What was sequenced was PBMCs. These receptors all stem from a man aged 40-49 years in good health and CMV-seronegative.

V and J are TRBV19 and TRBJ2-7, with 7 bases that match TRBD1. Per the germline V gene, CDR1 is LNHDA and CDR2 is SQIVND (reference sequence). V lost 3 bases to trimming and J lost 6 bases; unmatched junction nucleotides: 5. The CDR3 contains 13 residues. CDR3 bases: TGTGCCAGTAGTATCGGTGGGACAGTCGAGCAGTACTTC. Its translation: CASSIGGTVEQYF. Drawing the rest from reference TRBV19 and TRBJ2-7, the complete variable domain is DGGITQSPKYLFRKEGQNVTLSCEQNLNHDAMYWYRQDPGQGLRLIYYSQIVNDFQKGDIAEGYSVSREKKESFPLTVTSAQKNPTAFYLCASSIGGTVEQYFGPGTRLTVT.

This chain uses TRBV5-1 with TRBJ2-5; D not certain. V was clipped by 4 bases and J by 5 bases, with 18 bases between them. CDR3 length equals 15 residues. Germline assignment: CDR1 SGHRS and CDR2 YFSETQ. The chain's CDR3 is CASSPVSGRLETQYF. For the CDR3, the DNA is TGCGCCAGCAGCCCGGTTTCAGGCAGGTTGGAGACCCAGTACTTC.

The rearrangement uses TRBV6-5 and TRBJ2-7; D may be TRBD1 (6 bases). Germline V gives CDR1 MNHEY, CDR2 SVGAGI. This CDR3 comprises 13 residues. The V end lost 6 bases, the J end lost 2 bases, and 11 bases lay between the germline ends. The CDR3 bases are TGTGCCAGCAGCCCTGGGACACCCTACGAGCAGTACTTC. Amino acids: CASSPGTPYEQYF.

The rearrangement joins TRBV6-1 to TRBJ1-4; D may be TRBD1 (5 bases). There are 15 residues in the CDR3. Trimming shortened V by 2 bases and J by 7 bases, and 14 bases separated the two germline ends. Germline V gene data show CDR1 as MNHNS and CDR2 as SASEGT. The CDR3 sequence: CASSERFGGGEKLFF. Written as DNA, the CDR3 is TGTGCCAGCAGTGAACGGTTCGGGGGGGGTGAAAAACTGTTTTTT.

This rearrangement joins TRBV2 to TRBJ1-5; possibly TRBD1 for D (6 bases). CDR1 is SNHLY and CDR2 is FYNNEI in the germline V gene. Between the trimmed V and J ends, which lost 6 bases and 4 bases, there was a span of 7 bases. The CDR3 has 12 amino acids. CDR3 loop: CASRGGNQPQHF. The CDR3 DNA is TGTGCCAGCAGAGGGGGAAATCAGCCCCAGCATTTT.

CDR3 sequence: CASRRDSLQYF. For the CDR3, the DNA is TGTGCCAGCAGGAGGGACAGCCTGCAGTATTTT. The J gene is TRBJ2-3, the V gene TRBV6-5, with TRBD1 identical over 7 bases. This CDR3 is 11 amino acids long. The J segment lost 11 bases and the V segment lost 6 bases, leaving 5 bases of the junction unmatched. The germline V gene has CDR1 MNHEY and CDR2 SVGAGI.

The chain uses TRBV6-1 and TRBJ2-7; D remains unclear. The CDR3 loop spans 14 amino acids. Germline V lookup: CDR1 MNHNS, CDR2 SASEGT. V was pared by 2 bases and J by 6 bases, with 14 bases between. CDR3 sequence: CASSEQVARSEQYF. In nucleotides, the CDR3 is TGTGCCAGCAGTGAACAAGTGGCCCGAAGCGAGCAGTACTTC.

The chain recombines TRBV19 with TRBJ2-7, with D possibly matching TRBD1 (5 bases). This CDR3 comprises 14 residues. Germline assignment: CDR1 LNHDA and CDR2 SQIVND (reference sequence). The V gene lost 1 base and the J gene lost 0 bases, with 7 bases spanning the gap. The CDR3 here is CASSIAQGSYEQYF. Written as DNA, the CDR3 is TGTGCCAGTAGTATAGCTCAGGGCTCCTACGAGCAGTACTTC.

The chain carries TRBV11-2 and TRBJ2-7; 7 bases align to TRBD1. There are 13 residues in the CDR3. Per the germline V gene, CDR1 is SGHAT and CDR2 is FQNNGV. J lost 5 bases, V lost 0 bases, and 1 base had no gene match. Written as DNA, the CDR3 is TGTGCCAGCAGCTTAGACCAGGGGGACGAGCAGTACTTC. As protein: CASSLDQGDEQYF.

The chain combines TRBV7-2 with TRBJ2-2, with D possibly matching TRBD1 (5 bases). V lost 5 bases to trimming and J lost 0 bases, with 10 bases between them. This CDR3 is built from 15 residues. Germline-derived CDR1 and CDR2 are SGHTA and FQGNSA. CDR3 bases: TGTGCCAGCAGCCCCCAGGGTTCGAACACCGGGGAGCTGTTTTTT. Amino acids: CASSPQGSNTGELFF.

This rearrangement joins TRBV2 to TRBJ2-3; 14 nucleotides agree with TRBD2. The CDR3 spans 16 residues. V was pared by 4 bases and J by 0 bases, with 0 bases of the junction left unmatched. The germline V gene encodes CDR1 SNHLY and CDR2 FYNNEI. CDR3 sequence: CASSGTSGGSTDTQYF. The CDR3 nucleotides read TGTGCCAGCAGTGGGACTAGCGGGGGGAGCACAGATACGCAGTATTTT. The full variable domain, its missing parts supplied by reference TRBV2 and TRBJ2-3, is EPEVTQTPSHQVTQMGQEVILRCVPISNHLYFYWYRQILGQKVEFLVSFYNNEISEKSEIFDDQFSVERPDGSNFTLKIRSTKLEDSAMYFCASSGTSGGSTDTQYFGPGTRLTVL.

V usage is TRBV5-4 and J usage is TRBJ2-5, with 10 bases lining up with TRBD2. Germline V gene lookup returns CDR1 SGHNT and CDR2 YYREEE (reference sequence). The J segment lost 0 bases and the V segment lost 2 bases, leaving 4 bases of the junction unmatched. The CDR3 has 16 amino acids. The CDR3 reads CASSLAGGMYQETQYF. CDR3 nucleotides: TGTGCCAGCAGCTTAGCGGGGGGGATGTACCAAGAGACCCAGTACTTC.

The genes are TRBV2 and TRBJ1-5, with D possibly TRBD1 on 6 matching bases. V was shortened by 8 bases and J by 2 bases, with 13 bases between the two germline ends. From germline, CDR1 is SNHLY and CDR2 FYNNEI. CDR3 length: 14 amino acids. The CDR3 DNA sequence: TGTGCCAGCCAGTGGGGGCAGGGCAATCAGCCCCAGCATTTT. Translated: CASQWGQGNQPQHF.

This chain connects TRBV15 to TRBJ1-4; TRBD1 aligns across 7 bases. This CDR3 comprises 16 residues. The V segment lost 2 bases and the J segment 6 bases; nucleotides outside the gene matches: 9. The germline V gene has CDR1 LNHNV and CDR2 YYDKDF (reference sequence). The CDR3 DNA is TGTGCCACCAGCAGAAGGGGGCGCGACCGATATGAAAAACTGTTTTTT. Protein sequence: CATSRRGRDRYEKLFF.

V is TRBV10-1 and J is TRBJ1-6; TRBD1 matches at 9 bases. The CDR3 is 20 amino acids. V gave up 5 bases and J gave up 6 bases; unmatched junction bases: 20. Germline V gene sequence: CDR1 WNHNN, CDR2 SYGVQD (reference sequence). CDR3 sequence reads: CASSTHRDRAPLVPNSPLHF. For the CDR3, the DNA is TGCGCCAGCAGTACCCACCGGGACAGGGCGCCCCTCGTCCCTAATTCACCCCTCCACTTT.

The chain carries TRBV29-1 and TRBJ1-1, with a possible D match to TRBD1 (6 bases). Germline V gene sequence: CDR1 SQVTM, CDR2 ANQGSEA. Between the trimmed V and J ends, which lost 0 bases and 6 bases, there was a span of 14 bases. This CDR3 has 14 residues. Written as DNA, the CDR3 is TGCAGCGTTGAAGAAAACAGGGCAGTTCCTGAAGCTTTCTTT. This translates into CSVEENRAVPEAFF.

The V gene is TRBV6-4, the J gene TRBJ2-3; the D gene is possibly TRBD2 (5 bases). CDR1 and CDR2 (germline): MRHNA, SNTAGT. This CDR3 region has 15 residues. V was shortened by 5 bases and J by 5 bases, with 17 bases between the two germline ends. CDR3 amino acids: CASSPTLDFRDTQYF. In nucleotides, the CDR3 is TGTGCCAGCAGTCCCACCCTGGACTTCCGAGATACGCAGTATTTT.

The chain recombines TRBV28 with TRBJ2-5; D might be TRBD2 (5 bases). With 6 bases removed from V and 5 bases from J, the gap between germline ends came to 10 bases. CDR3 size: 12 residues. Germline V gene data show CDR1 as MDHEN and CDR2 as SYDVKM. CDR3 bases: TGTGCCAGCAGAGGAACGGGGGAGACCCAGTACTTC. The encoded protein is CASRGTGETQYF.

The chain is built from TRBV4-2 and TRBJ1-2; a possible D gene is TRBD1 (6 bases). Trimming left V 0 bases short and J 9 bases short, with 14 bases between. Germline assignment: CDR1 LGHNA and CDR2 YNFKEQ. The CDR3 runs 14 residues. The CDR3 spells CASSQDSGGRRYTF. CDR3 in DNA: TGTGCCAGCAGCCAAGATTCGGGGGGCAGGCGCTACACCTTC.

The chain is built from TRBV5-4 and TRBJ2-5, with 8 nucleotides matching TRBD2. V lost 4 bases to trimming and J lost 1 base; unmatched junction nucleotides: 9. Germline V lookup: CDR1 SGHNT, CDR2 YYREEE (reference sequence). This CDR3 region has 16 residues. This CDR3 reads CASSRAGSGVQETQYF. CDR3 DNA sequence: TGTGCCAGCAGCCGAGCAGGTAGCGGGGTCCAAGAGACCCAGTACTTC.

This chain connects TRBV18 to TRBJ2-2; 9 nucleotides match TRBD1. Per germline, CDR1 KGHSH and CDR2 LQKENI. The CDR3 runs 16 residues. With 6 bases clipped from V and 1 base from J, the junction kept 6 bases outside the gene matches. CDR3 region: CASSQSGQGNTGELFF. The CDR3 nucleotides read TGTGCCAGCTCCCAATCGGGACAGGGGAACACCGGGGAGCTGTTTTTT.

V is TRBV5-1 and J is TRBJ2-4; tentative D call: TRBD1 (5 bases). V was pared by 4 bases and J by 6 bases, with 11 bases between. CDR3 size: 13 residues. Germline lookup yields CDR1 SGHRS and CDR2 YFSETQ. The DNA for the CDR3 is TGCGCCAGCAGCCAGGGTGAGGCAAACATTCAGTACTTC. Its protein is CASSQGEANIQYF.

The V and J genes are TRBV6-5 and TRBJ2-1, with D possibly TRBD2 on 6 matching bases. CDR1 MNHEY and CDR2 SVGAGI come from the germline V gene. The ends were cut back, 6 bases at V and 3 bases at J, with 15 bases in the middle. The CDR3 totals 15 residues. CDR3: CASSLGTGHYNEQFF. The CDR3, as DNA: TGTGCCAGCAGCCTAGGGACTGGGCACTACAATGAGCAGTTCTTC.

V is TRBV5-4 and J is TRBJ2-2, with 7 bases that match TRBD1. The CDR3 is made up of 14 amino acids. V lost 3 bases, J lost 4 bases, and 3 bases stayed unmatched. CDR1 and CDR2 from the germline V gene are SGHNT and YYREEE (reference sequence). In DNA form, the CDR3 reads TGTGCCAGCAGCTCACAGGGGCCCACCGGGGAGCTGTTTTTT. Amino acid sequence: CASSSQGPTGELFF.

The V gene is TRBV6-5, the J gene TRBJ2-7; TRBD1 matches at 8 bases. Unmatched junction bases numbered 5, after V lost 6 bases and J lost 1 base. The CDR3 spans 14 residues. Germline-derived CDR1 and CDR2 are MNHEY and SVGAGI. The CDR3 DNA sequence: TGTGCCAGCAGCCAAAGACAGGGGTCCTACGAGCAGTACTTC. It yields the protein CASSQRQGSYEQYF.

On this clone: Within the sample, other DNA sequences also encode this same CDR3. This chain uses TRBV11-3 with TRBJ2-5; D may be TRBD1 (5 bases). The CDR3 has 16 amino acids. Germline V CDR1 and CDR2: SGHNT, YENEEA. The V and J ends lost 5 bases and 5 bases respectively, with 21 bases between them. The CDR3 protein is CASSISGPGRQETQYF. The CDR3 coding sequence is TGTGCCAGCAGCATCTCAGGCCCAGGGCGACAGGAGACCCAGTACTTC.

As to this clone: This CDR3 is also generated by other DNA sequences in the sample. This chain joins TRBV7-2 and TRBJ2-2, with D unresolved. There are 13 residues in the CDR3. Per germline, CDR1 SGHTA and CDR2 FQGNSA. Trimming stripped 4 bases from V and 1 base from J, with 4 bases between. The DNA for the CDR3 is TGTGCCAGCAGCTCTGTGAACACCGGGGAGCTGTTTTTT. The encoded protein is CASSSVNTGELFF.

The rearrangement joins TRBV7-8 to TRBJ1-5; no clear D. Germline assignment: CDR1 SGHVS and CDR2 FQNEAQ. V lost 1 base and J 5 bases, leaving 9 bases between the germline ends. The length of the CDR3 is 14 residues. CDR3 sequence reads: CASSLVPRDQPQHF. The CDR3 DNA sequence: TGTGCCAGCAGCTTAGTACCTCGGGATCAGCCCCAGCATTTT.

The chain is built from TRBV7-2 and TRBJ2-7; perhaps TRBD1 as D (6 bases). This CDR3 region has 14 residues. Deletions cut 2 bases from V and 2 bases from J, with 10 bases between. Germline values: CDR1 SGHTA, CDR2 FQGNSA. The CDR3 region has the DNA TGTGCCAGCAGCTTAAGGGACAAACCCTACGAGCAGTACTTC. Protein: CASSLRDKPYEQYF.

The rearrangement joins TRBV27 to TRBJ1-4; D gene unclear. V shed 8 bases and J shed 0 bases, with 13 bases lying between them. The CDR3 has 15 residues. CDR1 and CDR2 from the germline V gene are MNHEY and SMNVEV (reference sequence). For the CDR3, the DNA is TGTGCCAGCCGACAACAGAGCCCAACTAATGAAAAACTGTTTTTT. Protein sequence: CASRQQSPTNEKLFF.